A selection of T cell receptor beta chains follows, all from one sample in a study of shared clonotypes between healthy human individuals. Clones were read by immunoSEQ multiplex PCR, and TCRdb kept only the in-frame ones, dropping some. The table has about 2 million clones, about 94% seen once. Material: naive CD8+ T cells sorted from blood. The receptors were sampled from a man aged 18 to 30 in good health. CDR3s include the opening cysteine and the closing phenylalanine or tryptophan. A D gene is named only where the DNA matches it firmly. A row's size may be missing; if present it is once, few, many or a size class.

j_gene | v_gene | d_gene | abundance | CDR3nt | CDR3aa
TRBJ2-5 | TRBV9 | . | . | TGTGCCAGCAGCGTAGAGGTCTCTGTTTTGGAGACCCAGTACTTC | CASSVEVSVLETQYF
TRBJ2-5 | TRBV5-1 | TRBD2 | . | TGCGCCAGCAGCTTTCAAATAGCGGGAGGGCCCCCAGAGACCCAGTACTTC | CASSFQIAGGPPETQYF
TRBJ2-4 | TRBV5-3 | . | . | TGTGCCAGAAGCCGTTCTTGCAGGTTTCTAGCCAAAAACATTCAGTACTTC | CARSRSCRFLAKNIQYF
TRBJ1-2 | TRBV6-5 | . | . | TGTGCCAGCAGTTACTCGGGAGGGAGGGGCGGCTACACCTTC | CASSYSGGRGGYTF
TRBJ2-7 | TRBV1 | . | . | TGCACCAGCAGCCAACGGGACTTCAAATCCTACGAGCAGTACTTC | CTSSQRDFKSYEQYF
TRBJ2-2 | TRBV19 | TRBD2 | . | TGTGCCAGTAGTAAAGCGGGCCCAGCGGGGGTTAACACCGGGGAGCTGTTTTTT | CASSKAGPAGVNTGELFF
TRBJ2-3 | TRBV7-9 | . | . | TGTGCCAGCAGCTTAGGATTTGGGTGGGCAGATACGCAGTATTTT | CASSLGFGWADTQYF
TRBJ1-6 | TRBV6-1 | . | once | TGTGCCAGCAGTGAAGCGTCCAGTTCCTATAATTCACCCCTCCACTTT | CASSEASSSYNSPLHF
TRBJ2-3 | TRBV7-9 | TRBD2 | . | TGTGCCAGCAGCTTAAGCCAGCGGGGGTTCACAGATACGCAGTATTTT | CASSLSQRGFTDTQYF
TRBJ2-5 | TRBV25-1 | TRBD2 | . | TGTGCCAGCAGTGAGGGCCTAGCGGGGGGGCAAGAGACCCAGTACTTC | CASSEGLAGGQETQYF
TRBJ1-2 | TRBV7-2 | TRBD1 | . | TGTGCCAGCAGCTTAGCCTGGGGGGGACAGGGGGCACCCTCCTATGGCTACACCTTC | CASSLAWGGQGAPSYGYTF
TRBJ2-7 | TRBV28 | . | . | TGTGCCAGCAGCCCATTTGCCTCCGGGTCCTACGAGCAGTACTTC | CASSPFASGSYEQYF
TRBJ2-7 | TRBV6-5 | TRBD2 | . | TGTGCCAGCAGTTACGCCACTAGCGCCGAGCAGTACTTC | CASSYATSAEQYF
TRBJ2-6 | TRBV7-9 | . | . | TGTGCCAGCAGCTTAGGTGCCCTTGGGGCCAACGTCCTGACTTTC | CASSLGALGANVLTF
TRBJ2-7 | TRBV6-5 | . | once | TGTGCCAGCAGTTACGATTCAGGGGACGAGCAGTACTTC | CASSYDSGDEQYF
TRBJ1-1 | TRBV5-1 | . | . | TGCGCCAGCAGCTTGGGTACAGGGATGGCTGAAGCTTTCTTT | CASSLGTGMAEAFF
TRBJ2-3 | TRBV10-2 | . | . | TGCGCCAGCAGTGTAGGAGGGACCATCGGCACAGATACGCAGTATTTT | CASSVGGTIGTDTQYF
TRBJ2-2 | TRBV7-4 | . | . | TGTGCCAGCAGCTCAACAGGATCTCGGAACACCGGGGAGCTGTTTTTT | CASSSTGSRNTGELFF
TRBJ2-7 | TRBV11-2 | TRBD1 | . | TGTGCCAGCAGCTTAGGTGGACAGGGCCTCTACGAGCAGTACTTC | CASSLGGQGLYEQYF
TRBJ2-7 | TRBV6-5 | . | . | TGTGCCAGCAGTTACTCGCTCAGCTACGAGCAGTACTTC | CASSYSLSYEQYF
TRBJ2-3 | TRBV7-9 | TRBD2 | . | TGTGCCAGCAGACCAATACTAGCGGGAATTACAGATACGCAGTATTTT | CASRPILAGITDTQYF
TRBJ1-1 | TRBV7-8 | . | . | TGTGCCAGCAGCTTATTTATTGGACAGTTGAACACTGAAGCTTTCTTT | CASSLFIGQLNTEAFF
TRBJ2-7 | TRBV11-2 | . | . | TGTGCCAGCAGCTTCAGGGCCGGATCCTACGAGCAGTACTTC | CASSFRAGSYEQYF
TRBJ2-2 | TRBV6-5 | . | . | TGTGCCAGCAGTCCCACCCGGGTGCCCGGGGAGCTGTTTTTT | CASSPTRVPGELFF
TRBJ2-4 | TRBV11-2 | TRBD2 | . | TGTGCCAGCAGCTTAGCCCCCAGCGGGGGGGACGGAAACATTCAGTACTTC | CASSLAPSGGDGNIQYF
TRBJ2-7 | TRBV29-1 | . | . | TGCAGCGTTGAGTTCGGGGCAAGCTCCTACGAGCAGTACTTC | CSVEFGASSYEQYF
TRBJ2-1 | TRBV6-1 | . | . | TGTGCCAGCAGTGAGGCTATATCCTACAATGAGCAGTTCTTC | CASSEAISYNEQFF
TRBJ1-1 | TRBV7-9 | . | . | TGTGCCAGCAGCCCAACGGTGAACACTGAAGCTTTCTTT | CASSPTVNTEAFF
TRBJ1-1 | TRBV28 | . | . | TGTGCCAGCAGTACCGACAGGATGAACACTGAAGCTTTCTTT | CASSTDRMNTEAFF
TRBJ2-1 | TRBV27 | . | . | TGTGCCAGCAGTTTTGCCGGAGGGGGTGAGCAGTTCTTC | CASSFAGGGEQFF
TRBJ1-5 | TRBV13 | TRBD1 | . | TGTGCCAGCAGCCTCGGACAGGGGGCGGGTCAGCCCCAGCATTTT | CASSLGQGAGQPQHF
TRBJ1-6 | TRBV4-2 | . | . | TGTGCCAGCAGCCAAGAGGACGGACTTTCTGAGAACTCCTATAATTCACCCCTCCACTTT | CASSQEDGLSENSYNSPLHF
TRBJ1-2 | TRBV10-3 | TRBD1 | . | TGTGCCATCAGTGAACAGGGGTCTAACTATGGCTACACCTTC | CAISEQGSNYGYTF
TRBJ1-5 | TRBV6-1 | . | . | TGTGCCAGCAGTGAAGCCCGGCTCAATCAGCCCCAGCATTTT | CASSEARLNQPQHF
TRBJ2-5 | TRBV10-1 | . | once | TGCGCCAGCAGGTTTAGGGCAGATTGCTTCCGAGAGACCCAGTACTTC | CASRFRADCFRETQYF
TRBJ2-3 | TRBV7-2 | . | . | TGTGCCAGCAGCCCGGGGACGACTAGCACAGATACGCAGTATTTT | CASSPGTTSTDTQYF
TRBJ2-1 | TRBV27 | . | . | TGTGCCAGCAGTGGGGCCTACAATGAGCAGTTCTTC | CASSGAYNEQFF
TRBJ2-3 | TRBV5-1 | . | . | TGCGCCAGCACCCAAAATTCAGATACGCAGTATTTT | CASTQNSDTQYF
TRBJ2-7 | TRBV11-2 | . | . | TGTGCCAGCAGCTTAAGTCCGAAACCAGGTTTTTACGAGCAGTACTTC | CASSLSPKPGFYEQYF
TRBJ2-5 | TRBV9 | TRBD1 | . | TGTGCCAGCAGCGCGCACACCGGGACAGAAGAGACCCAGTACTTC | CASSAHTGTEETQYF